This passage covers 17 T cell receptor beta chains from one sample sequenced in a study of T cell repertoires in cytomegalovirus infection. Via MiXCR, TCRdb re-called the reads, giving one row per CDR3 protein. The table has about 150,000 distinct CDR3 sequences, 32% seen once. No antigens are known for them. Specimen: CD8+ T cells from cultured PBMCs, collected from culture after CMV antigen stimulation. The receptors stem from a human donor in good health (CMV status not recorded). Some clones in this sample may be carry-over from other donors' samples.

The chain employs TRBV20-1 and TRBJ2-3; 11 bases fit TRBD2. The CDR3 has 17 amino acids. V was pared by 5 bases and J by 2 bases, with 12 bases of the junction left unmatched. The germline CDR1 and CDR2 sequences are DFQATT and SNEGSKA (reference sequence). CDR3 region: CSAPPGSSGGPTDTQYF. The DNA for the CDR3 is TGCAGTGCTCCCCCGGGCTCTAGCGGGGGGCCCACAGATACGCAGTATTTT.

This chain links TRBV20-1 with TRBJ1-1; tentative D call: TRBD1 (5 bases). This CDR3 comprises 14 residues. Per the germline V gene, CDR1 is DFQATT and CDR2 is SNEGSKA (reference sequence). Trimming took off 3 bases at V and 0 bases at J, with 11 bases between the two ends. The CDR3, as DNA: TGCAGTGCTAGTGACAGTATCATGAACACTGAAGCTTTCTTT. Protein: CSASDSIMNTEAFF.

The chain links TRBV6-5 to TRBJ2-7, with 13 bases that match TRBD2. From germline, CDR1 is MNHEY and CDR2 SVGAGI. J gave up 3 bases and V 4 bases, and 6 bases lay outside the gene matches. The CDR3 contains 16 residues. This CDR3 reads CASSWGTSGVDYEQYF. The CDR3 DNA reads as TGTGCCAGCAGTTGGGGGACTAGCGGGGTGGACTACGAGCAGTACTTC.

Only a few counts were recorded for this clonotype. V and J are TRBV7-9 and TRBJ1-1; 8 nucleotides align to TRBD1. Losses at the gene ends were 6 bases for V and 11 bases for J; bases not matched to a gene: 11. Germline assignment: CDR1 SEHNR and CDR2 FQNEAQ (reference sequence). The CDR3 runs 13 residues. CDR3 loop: CASSFPGGLVAFF. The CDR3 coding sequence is TGTGCCAGCAGTTTCCCAGGGGGCTTGGTGGCTTTCTTT.

Here the CDR3 reads CASTPLWVAGDNEQFF. The CDR3 DNA reads TGTGCCAGCACCCCATTGTGGGTAGCGGGGGACAATGAGCAGTTCTTC. The gene calls are TRBV6-1 and TRBJ2-1; TRBD2 aligns across 9 bases. The germline CDR1 and CDR2 sequences are MNHNS and SASEGT. This CDR3 region has 16 residues. V shed 7 bases and J 5 bases; nucleotides not matched to a gene: 12.

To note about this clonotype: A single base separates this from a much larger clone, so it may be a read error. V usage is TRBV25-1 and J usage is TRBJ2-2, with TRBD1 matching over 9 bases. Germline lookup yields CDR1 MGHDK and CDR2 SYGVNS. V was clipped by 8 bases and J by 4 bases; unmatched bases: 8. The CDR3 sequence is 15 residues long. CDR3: CASGGTGRGTGELFF. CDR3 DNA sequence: TGTGCCAGCGGTGGGACAGGGCGGGGCACCGGGGAGCTGTTTTTT.

Written as DNA, the CDR3 is TGTGCCAGCAGCTACCCTAGCGGGGGACCTATCACAGATACGCAGTATTTT. It yields the protein CASSYPSGGPITDTQYF. The chain joins TRBV7-2 to TRBJ2-3; TRBD2 matches 10 bases. Germline V gene data show CDR1 as SGHTA and CDR2 as FQGNSA. CDR3 length: 17 amino acids. After removal of 4 bases from V and 2 bases from J, the junction contained 9 bases not matched to a gene.

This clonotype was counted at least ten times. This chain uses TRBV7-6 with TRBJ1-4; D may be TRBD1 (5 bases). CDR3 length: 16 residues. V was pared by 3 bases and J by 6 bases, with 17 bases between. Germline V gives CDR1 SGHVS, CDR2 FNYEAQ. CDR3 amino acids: CASSFSAGTADEKLFF. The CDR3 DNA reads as TGTGCCAGCAGCTTTTCCGCCGGGACTGCGGATGAAAAACTGTTTTTT.

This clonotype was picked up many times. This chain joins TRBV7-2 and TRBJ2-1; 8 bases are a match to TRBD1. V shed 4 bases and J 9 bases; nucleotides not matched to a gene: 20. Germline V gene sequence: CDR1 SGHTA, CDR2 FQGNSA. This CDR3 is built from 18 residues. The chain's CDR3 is CASSSRSPRGRVRSEQFF. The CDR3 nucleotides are TGTGCCAGCAGCTCTAGGAGCCCCAGGGGGCGTGTCCGATCTGAGCAGTTCTTC.

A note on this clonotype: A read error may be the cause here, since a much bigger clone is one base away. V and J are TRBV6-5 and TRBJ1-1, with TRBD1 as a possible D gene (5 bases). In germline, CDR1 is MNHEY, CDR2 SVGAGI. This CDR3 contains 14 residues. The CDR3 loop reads CVSSYSSGTTEAFF. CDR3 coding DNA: TGTGTCAGCAGTTACTCGAGCGGGACCACTGAAGCTTTCTTT.

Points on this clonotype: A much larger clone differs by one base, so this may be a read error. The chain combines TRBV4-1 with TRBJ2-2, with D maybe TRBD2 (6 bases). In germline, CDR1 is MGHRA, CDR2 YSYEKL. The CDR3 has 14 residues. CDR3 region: CTGRLAVNTGELFF. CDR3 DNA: TGCACCGGGCGGTTAGCGGTTAACACCGGGGAGCTGTTTTTT.

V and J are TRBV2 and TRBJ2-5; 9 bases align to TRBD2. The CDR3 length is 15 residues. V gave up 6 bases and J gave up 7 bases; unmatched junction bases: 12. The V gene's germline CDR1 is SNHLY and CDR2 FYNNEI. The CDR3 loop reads CASSASSGALRTQYF. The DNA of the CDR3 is TGTGCCAGCAGCGCCTCTAGCGGGGCCTTACGGACCCAGTACTTC.

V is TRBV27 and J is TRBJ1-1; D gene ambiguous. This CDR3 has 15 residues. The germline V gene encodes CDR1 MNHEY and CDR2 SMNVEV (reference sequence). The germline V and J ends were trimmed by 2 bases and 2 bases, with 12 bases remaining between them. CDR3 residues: CASSLRGRSNTEAFF. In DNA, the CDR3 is TGTGCCAGCAGTTTACGGGGAAGGAGTAACACTGAAGCTTTCTTT.

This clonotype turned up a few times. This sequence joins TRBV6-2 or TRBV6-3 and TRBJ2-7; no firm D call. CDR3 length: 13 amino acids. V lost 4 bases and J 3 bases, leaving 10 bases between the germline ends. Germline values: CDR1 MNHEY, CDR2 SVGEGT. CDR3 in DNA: TGTGCCAGCAGTTGGGATAACCTCTACGAGCAGTACTTC. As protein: CASSWDNLYEQYF.

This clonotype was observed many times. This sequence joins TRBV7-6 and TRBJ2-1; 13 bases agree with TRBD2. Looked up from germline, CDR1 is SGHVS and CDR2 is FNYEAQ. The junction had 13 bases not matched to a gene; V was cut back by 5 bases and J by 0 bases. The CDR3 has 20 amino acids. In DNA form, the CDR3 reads TGTGCCAGCAGCCCACCACCGGGACTAGCGGGGACTACCTCCTACAATGAGCAGTTCTTC. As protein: CASSPPPGLAGTTSYNEQFF.

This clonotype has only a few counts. CDR3 region: CSARGGPQNSNQPQHF. The DNA of the CDR3 is TGCAGTGCTAGGGGGGGCCCCCAGAATAGCAATCAGCCCCAGCATTTT. The gene calls are TRBV20-1 and TRBJ1-5, with D possibly TRBD1 on 6 matching bases. CDR1 is DFQATT and CDR2 is SNEGSKA in the germline V gene (reference sequence). The germline V and J ends were trimmed by 3 bases and 0 bases, with 15 bases remaining between them. This CDR3 has 16 amino acids.

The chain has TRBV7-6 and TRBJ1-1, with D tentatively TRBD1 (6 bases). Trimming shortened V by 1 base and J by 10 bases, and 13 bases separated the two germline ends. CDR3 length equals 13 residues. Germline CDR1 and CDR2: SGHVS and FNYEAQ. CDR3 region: CASSLGSGARAFF. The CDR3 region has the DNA TGTGCCAGCAGCTTAGGATCAGGGGCGCGAGCTTTCTTT.